One T cell receptor beta chain is described in this entry. With V trimmed by 3 bases and J by 5 bases, 4 bases remained unmatched. Germline lookup yields CDR1 MGHRA and CDR2 YSYEKL. The CDR3 sequence is 16 residues long. This specimen comes from a study of T-cell reconstitution after alpha-beta-depleted transplantation in children. TCRbeta library preparation incorporated unique molecular identifiers. TCRdb reprocessed the PCR reads with MiXCR, giving one entry per CDR3 protein. The sample lists roughly 500,000 distinct CDR3 sequences, about 33% occurring once. The origin of this receptor is a human donor who donated a stem cell graft to a child with aplastic anemia. The rearrangement joins TRBV4-1 to TRBJ2-1; 13 bases match TRBD2. The sample consisted of PBMCs from the stem cell graft donor, taken from the stem cell graft. As DNA, the CDR3 is TGCGCCAGCAGCCAGGGACTAGCGGGATTTGACAATGAGCAGTTCTTC. It encodes CASSQGLAGFDNEQFF.